Listed below are T cell receptor beta chains from one sample, sequenced in a study of shared clonotypes between healthy human individuals. Sequencing was performed with immunoSEQ multiplex PCR; in TCRdb, only in-frame clones are kept and a portion is missing. Of about 490,000 clones in the sample, roughly 80% were seen once. Specimen: PBMCs. These TCRs come from a woman aged 40 to 50 in good health. Some clones in this sample may be carry-over from other donors' samples. The CDR3 runs from the conserved cysteine through the conserved F or W. A D gene is named only where the DNA matches it firmly. Clone size is not always given. Where it is, it says once, few, many or a class for expanded clones.

TGCGCCAGCAGCTTGACAGGGACCGACTATGGCTACACCTTC CASSLTGTDYGYTF - TRBJ1-2 - TRBV5-1
TGTGCCTGGAGTACAGGACAGGGGGCGTTTCAGCCCCAGCATTTT CAWSTGQGAFQPQHF TRBD1 TRBJ1-5 - TRBV30
TGTGCCAGCAGCTTGTATAACACTGAAGCTTTCTTT CASSLYNTEAFF - TRBJ1-1 - TRBV7-9
TGTGCCAGCAGTGTCCAGTCTCTTCAGCCCCAGCATTTT CASSVQSLQPQHF - TRBJ1-5 - TRBV6-1
TGTGCCAGCAGTTATTTAGGAGAGGCCCAGCATTTT CASSYLGEAQHF - TRBJ1-5 - TRBV6-6
TGTGCCAGCGGAGCAACGTCGGCATACTACGAGCAGTACTTC CASGATSAYYEQYF - TRBJ2-7 once TRBV2
TGTGCCATCAGTGAGGGGACAGGTCGGGGGTCCGGGGAGCTGTTTTTT CAISEGTGRGSGELFF TRBD1 TRBJ2-2 - TRBV10-3
TGTGCCAGCAGCTTGGCAGGGACAGGGGTCTCCTACGAGCAGTACTTC CASSLAGTGVSYEQYF TRBD1 TRBJ2-7 once TRBV5-6
TGTGCCAGTAGTATAGGGGGGACTCGGATTTACAATGAGCAGTTCTTC CASSIGGTRIYNEQFF - TRBJ2-1 - TRBV19
TGTGCCAGCAGCGGACCGGGACAGGGGTCCCACGAGCAGTACTTC CASSGPGQGSHEQYF TRBD1 TRBJ2-7 - TRBV27
TGTGCCAGCAGTTACCAGGGTGAGGGCACTGAAGCTTTCTTT CASSYQGEGTEAFF - TRBJ1-1 - TRBV6-5
TGTGCCAGCAGTTACGGGACTAGCGGAATCTCCTACGAGCAGTACTTC CASSYGTSGISYEQYF TRBD2 TRBJ2-7 - TRBV6-5
TGTGCCAGCTCACCCGAAGCGGGAGGGCGAGAGACCCAGTACTTC CASSPEAGGRETQYF TRBD2 TRBJ2-5 - TRBV18
TGTGCCAGCACCCGTCCGGGGAGCTCCTACGAGCAGTACTTC CASTRPGSSYEQYF - TRBJ2-7 - TRBV28
TGTGCCAGTAGTATCCCCGACAGAATTTATGGCTACACCTTC CASSIPDRIYGYTF - TRBJ1-2 - TRBV19
TGCAGCGTTGCGGGAATAGCGGGAGGGCTTATCACAGATACGCAGTATTTT CSVAGIAGGLITDTQYF TRBD2 TRBJ2-3 - TRBV29-1
TGCGCCAGCAAACCGGGACTAGCGGGACCCTCCGCCCCAGATACGCAGTATTTT CASKPGLAGPSAPDTQYF TRBD2 TRBJ2-3 - TRBV4-1
TGCGCCAGCAGCACAGACACGGCACGGGTTGAGCAGTTCTTC CASSTDTARVEQFF - TRBJ2-1 - TRBV5-1
TGTGCCTGGAGCGCCGACTCGGGGAACACTGAAGCTTTCTTT CAWSADSGNTEAFF - TRBJ1-1 - TRBV30
TGTGCCAGCAGCCCTTCAGAGGCAGGCAACACCGGGGAGCTGTTTTTT CASSPSEAGNTGELFF - TRBJ2-2 - TRBV7-9
TGTGCCGGCGGGGTGAACACTGAAGCTTTCTTT CAGGVNTEAFF - TRBJ1-1 once TRBV7-9
TGCGCCAGCAGCCAGTCCAGGGCCACCGGGGAGCTGTTTTTT CASSQSRATGELFF - TRBJ2-2 - TRBV4-1
TGTGCCAGCAGCCCCGTCACCGGTGAAAAACTGTTTTTT CASSPVTGEKLFF - TRBJ1-4 few TRBV7-9
TGTGCCTACCGGTCAACGAGGGGGGGCTACGAGCAGTACTTC CAYRSTRGGYEQYF - TRBJ2-7 - TRBV5-4
TGTGCCAGCACTTACCTGACAGGGGGGAACACCGGGGAGCTGTTTTTT CASTYLTGGNTGELFF TRBD1 TRBJ2-2 - TRBV2
TGTGCCAGCAGCTTAGCGGGGGGGACAGTTACTAACTATGGCTACACCTTC CASSLAGGTVTNYGYTF TRBD1 TRBJ1-2 - TRBV11-2
TGTGCCAGCAGCTTTTCCGGGACAGGGGGCTTAAGTGGAAAACTGTTTTTT CASSFSGTGGLSGKLFF TRBD1 TRBJ1-4 - TRBV7-9
TGTGCCAGCAGCTTAGTAACGAACTCAGGCGAGCAGTACTTC CASSLVTNSGEQYF - TRBJ2-7 - TRBV7-2
TGTGCCAGCAGCGTTCCTGGGGAGCTGTTTTTT CASSVPGELFF - TRBJ2-2 - TRBV9
TGCGCCAGCAGCTTGGCAGACTCTGGAAACACCATATATTTT CASSLADSGNTIYF - TRBJ1-3 - TRBV5-1
TGTGCCAGCAGCCCACTAGCGGGGGGCTCTGGGGCCAACGTCCTGACTTTC CASSPLAGGSGANVLTF TRBD2 TRBJ2-6 - TRBV7-3
TGTGCCAGCAGCCTAACCGGGACAGCGCATGGCTACACCTTC CASSLTGTAHGYTF TRBD1 TRBJ1-2 - TRBV7-6
TGTGCCAGCAGCCGCGGCCCCGTTGGCACCGGGGAGCTGTTTTTT CASSRGPVGTGELFF - TRBJ2-2 - TRBV4-2
TGCAGCGTTGACAGGGACATAGATACGCAGTATTTT CSVDRDIDTQYF - TRBJ2-3 few TRBV29-1
TGTGCCAGCAGCCTTACAGGGATCCATGAGCAGTTCTTC CASSLTGIHEQFF - TRBJ2-1 once TRBV28
TGTGCCAGCAGCCCCGGGACAGCGGTGACTAGCGGGCCGTCCCCGCAGTATTTT CASSPGTAVTSGPSPQYF TRBD2 TRBJ2-3 - TRBV27
TGTGCCAGCAGTGGACTCGGAGGTCAGCCCCAGCATTTT CASSGLGGQPQHF - TRBJ1-5 - TRBV2
TGCGCCAGCAGCGGAGGATCTGGGGCCAACGTCCTGACTTTC CASSGGSGANVLTF - TRBJ2-6 few TRBV5-1
TGTGCCAGCAGCGTAGCTGGACAGGGGGGAGTAGATACGCAGTATTTT CASSVAGQGGVDTQYF TRBD1 TRBJ2-3 - TRBV9
TGCAGTGCGACGGGACCGAGGGACGCTTTCTTT CSATGPRDAFF - TRBJ1-1 - TRBV20-1
TGCGCCAGCAGCCCCTTAATTCTGGGGGGGAACTATGGCTACACCTTC CASSPLILGGNYGYTF - TRBJ1-2 - TRBV5-1
TGTGCCAGCAGTTTGATGGGGAGGGAGACCCAGTACTTC CASSLMGRETQYF - TRBJ2-5 - TRBV6-5
TGTGCCAGCAGTTTATTAACAGGGCGGGAGATCTCCTACAATGAGCAGTTCTTC CASSLLTGREISYNEQFF - TRBJ2-1 - TRBV27
TGTGCCATCAGTGCCGGGATTCCCTCGGATACGCAGTATTTT CAISAGIPSDTQYF - TRBJ2-3 - TRBV10-3
TGTGCCAGCACCGGGACTAGCGCCAGATCAAGGTACTTC CASTGTSARSRYF TRBD2 TRBJ2-7 - TRBV2
TGCGCCAGCAGCTTGGAAGCGGGAGAAAGTAATGAGCAGTTCTTC CASSLEAGESNEQFF TRBD2 TRBJ2-1 few TRBV5-1
TGTGCCAGCAGAAACAGGGGGCTGGGGGAGACCCAGTACTTC CASRNRGLGETQYF TRBD1 TRBJ2-5 - TRBV11-1
TGCGCCAGCAGCTTGGGGACAGGGACCACAGATACGCAGTATTTT CASSLGTGTTDTQYF TRBD1 TRBJ2-3 once TRBV5-1
TGTGCCAGCTCACCCTTGGGACAGGGTGTCTGGAACATTCAGTACTTC CASSPLGQGVWNIQYF TRBD1 TRBJ2-4 - TRBV18
TGTGCCAGCAGCCCGTGGGCTGAGGAGACCCAGTACTTC CASSPWAEETQYF - TRBJ2-5 once TRBV7-2
TGCGCCAGCAGTGTCAACTACGTGAACACTGAAGCTTTCTTT CASSVNYVNTEAFF - TRBJ1-1 medium-sized TRBV10-2
TGTGCCAGCTCACCCGTGGAGGCTAGCGGGCCGACCCCAGCGGAGACCCAGTACTTC CASSPVEASGPTPAETQYF TRBD2 TRBJ2-5 - TRBV18
TGTGCCATCAGTGAGTCTAGCGGTATTGAGCAGTTCTTC CAISESSGIEQFF - TRBJ2-1 - TRBV10-3
TGTGCCAGCAGCTTGGGGACAGGGTCCATGAACACTGAAGCTTTCTTT CASSLGTGSMNTEAFF TRBD1 TRBJ1-1 - TRBV5-5
TGTGCCAGCAGCCGGACTAGCGGGAGGCACGAGCAGTACTTC CASSRTSGRHEQYF TRBD2 TRBJ2-7 - TRBV7-6